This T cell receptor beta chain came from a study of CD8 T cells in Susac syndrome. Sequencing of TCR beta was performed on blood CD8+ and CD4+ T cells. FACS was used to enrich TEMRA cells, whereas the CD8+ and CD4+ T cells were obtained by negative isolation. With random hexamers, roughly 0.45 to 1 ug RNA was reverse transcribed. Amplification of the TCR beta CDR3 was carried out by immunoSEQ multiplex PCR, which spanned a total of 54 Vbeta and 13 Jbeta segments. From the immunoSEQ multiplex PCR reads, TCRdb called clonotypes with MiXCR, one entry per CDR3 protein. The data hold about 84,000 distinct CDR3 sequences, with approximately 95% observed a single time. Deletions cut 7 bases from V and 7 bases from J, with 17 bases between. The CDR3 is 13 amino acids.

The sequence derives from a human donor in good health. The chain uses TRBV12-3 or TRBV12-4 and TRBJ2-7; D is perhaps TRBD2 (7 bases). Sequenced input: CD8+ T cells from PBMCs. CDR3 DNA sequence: TGTGCCAGCACCCCAGGAGGGGGGGAGGAGCAGTACTTC. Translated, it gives CASTPGGGEEQYF.